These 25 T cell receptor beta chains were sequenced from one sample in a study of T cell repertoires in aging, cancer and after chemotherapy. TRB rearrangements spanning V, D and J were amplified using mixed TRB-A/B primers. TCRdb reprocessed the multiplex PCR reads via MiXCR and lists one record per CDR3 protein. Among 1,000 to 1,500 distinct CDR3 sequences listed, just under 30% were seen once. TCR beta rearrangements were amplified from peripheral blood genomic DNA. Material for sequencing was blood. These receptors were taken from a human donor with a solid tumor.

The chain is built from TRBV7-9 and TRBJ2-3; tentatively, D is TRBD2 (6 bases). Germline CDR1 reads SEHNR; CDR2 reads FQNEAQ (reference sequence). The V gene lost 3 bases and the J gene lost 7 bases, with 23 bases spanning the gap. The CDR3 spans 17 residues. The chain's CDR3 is CASSLGGGQGSSNTQYF. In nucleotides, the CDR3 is TGTGCCAGCAGCTTGGGAGGTGGTCAGGGAAGTAGTAATACGCAGTATTTT.

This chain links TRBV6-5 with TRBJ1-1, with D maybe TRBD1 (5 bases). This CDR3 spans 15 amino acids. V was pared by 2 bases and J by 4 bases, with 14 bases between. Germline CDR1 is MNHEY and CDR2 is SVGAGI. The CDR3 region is CASSYGGRGGTEAFF. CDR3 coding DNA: TGTGCCAGCAGTTACGGGGGAAGGGGTGGCACTGAAGCTTTCTTT.

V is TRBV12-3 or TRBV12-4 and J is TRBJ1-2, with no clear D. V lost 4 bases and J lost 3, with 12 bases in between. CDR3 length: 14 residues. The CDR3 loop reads CASSSRTSYYGYTF. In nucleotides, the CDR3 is TGTGCCAGCAGTTCTAGGACGTCCTACTATGGCTACACCTTC.

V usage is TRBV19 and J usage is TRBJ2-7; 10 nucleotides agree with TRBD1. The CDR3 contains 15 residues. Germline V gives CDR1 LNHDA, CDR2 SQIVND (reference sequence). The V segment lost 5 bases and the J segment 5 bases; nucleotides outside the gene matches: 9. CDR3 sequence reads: CASSPPGTGVHEQYF. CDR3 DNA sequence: TGTGCCAGTAGTCCCCCCGGGACAGGGGTCCACGAGCAGTACTTC.

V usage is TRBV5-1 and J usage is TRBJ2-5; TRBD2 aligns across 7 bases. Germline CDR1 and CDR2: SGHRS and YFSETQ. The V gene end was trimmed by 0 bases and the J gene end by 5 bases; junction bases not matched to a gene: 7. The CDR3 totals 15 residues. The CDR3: CASSLAGGTDETQYF. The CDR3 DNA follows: TGCGCCAGCAGCTTGGCCGGGGGGACGGACGAGACCCAGTACTTC.

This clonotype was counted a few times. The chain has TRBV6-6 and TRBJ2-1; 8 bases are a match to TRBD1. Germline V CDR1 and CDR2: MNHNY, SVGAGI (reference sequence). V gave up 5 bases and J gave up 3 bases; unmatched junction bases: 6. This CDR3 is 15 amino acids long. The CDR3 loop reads CASSPGTGLYNEQFF. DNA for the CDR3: TGTGCCAGCAGTCCTGGGACAGGCCTCTACAATGAGCAGTTCTTC.

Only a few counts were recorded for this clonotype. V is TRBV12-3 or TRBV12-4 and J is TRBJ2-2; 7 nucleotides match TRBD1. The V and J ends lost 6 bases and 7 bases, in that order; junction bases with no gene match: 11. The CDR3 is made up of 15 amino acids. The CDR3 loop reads CASSPTGRLGGELFF. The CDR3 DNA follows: TGTGCCAGCAGCCCGACAGGGAGATTGGGCGGGGAGCTGTTTTTT.

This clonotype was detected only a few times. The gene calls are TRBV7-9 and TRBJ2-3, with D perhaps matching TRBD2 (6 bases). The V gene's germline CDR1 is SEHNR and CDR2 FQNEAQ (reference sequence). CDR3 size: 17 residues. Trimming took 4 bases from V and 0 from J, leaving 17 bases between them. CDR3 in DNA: TGTGCCAGCAGCTCACCACGGGACGGGACTAGCACAGATACGCAGTATTTT. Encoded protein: CASSSPRDGTSTDTQYF.

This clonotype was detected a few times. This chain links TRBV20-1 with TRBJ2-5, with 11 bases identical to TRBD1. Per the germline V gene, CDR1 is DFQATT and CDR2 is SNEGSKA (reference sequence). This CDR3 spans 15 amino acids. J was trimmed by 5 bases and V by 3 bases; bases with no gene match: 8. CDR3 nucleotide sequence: TGCAGTGCTAGCTTTCGGACAGGGGGCCGGGAGACCCAGTACTTC. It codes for CSASFRTGGRETQYF.

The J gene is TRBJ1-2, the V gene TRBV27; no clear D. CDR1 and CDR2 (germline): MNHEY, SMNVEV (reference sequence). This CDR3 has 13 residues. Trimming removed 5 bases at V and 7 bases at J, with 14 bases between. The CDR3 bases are TGTGCCAGCAGTCAAACAATTGCAGGTGGCTACACCTTC. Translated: CASSQTIAGGYTF.

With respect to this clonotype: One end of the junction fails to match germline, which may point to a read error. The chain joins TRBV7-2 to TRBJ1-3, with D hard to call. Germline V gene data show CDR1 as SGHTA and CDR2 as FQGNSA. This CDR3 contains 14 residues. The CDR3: CASSWANSENTIYF. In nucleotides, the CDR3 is TGTGCCAGCAGCTGGGCGAACTCTGAAAACACCATATATTTT.

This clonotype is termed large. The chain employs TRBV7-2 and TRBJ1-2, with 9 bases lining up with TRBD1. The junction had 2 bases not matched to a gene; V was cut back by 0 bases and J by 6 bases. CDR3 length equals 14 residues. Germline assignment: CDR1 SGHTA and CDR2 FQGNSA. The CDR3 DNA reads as TGTGCCAGCAGCTTAGCGAGGACAGGGGATGGCTACACCTTC. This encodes CASSLARTGDGYTF.

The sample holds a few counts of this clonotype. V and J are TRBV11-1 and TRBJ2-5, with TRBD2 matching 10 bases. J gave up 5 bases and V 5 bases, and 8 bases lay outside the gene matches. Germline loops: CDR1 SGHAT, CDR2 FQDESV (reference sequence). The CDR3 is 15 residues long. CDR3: CASSGSSGSRETQYF. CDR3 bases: TGTGCCAGCAGCGGGTCTAGCGGGAGCCGGGAGACCCAGTACTTC.

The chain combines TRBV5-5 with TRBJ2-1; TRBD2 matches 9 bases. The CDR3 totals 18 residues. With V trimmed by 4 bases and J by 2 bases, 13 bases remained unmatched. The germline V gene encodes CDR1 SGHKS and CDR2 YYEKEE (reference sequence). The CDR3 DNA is TGTGCCAGCAGCCGCGAACAAAGCGGGAGGAGACCCTACAATGAGCAGTTCTTC. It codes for CASSREQSGRRPYNEQFF.

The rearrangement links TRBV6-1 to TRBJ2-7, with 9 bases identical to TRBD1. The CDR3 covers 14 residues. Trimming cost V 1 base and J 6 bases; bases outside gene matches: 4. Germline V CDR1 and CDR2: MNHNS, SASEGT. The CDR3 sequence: CASSEGTGEREQYF. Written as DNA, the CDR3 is TGTGCCAGCAGTGAAGGGACAGGGGAACGCGAGCAGTACTTC.

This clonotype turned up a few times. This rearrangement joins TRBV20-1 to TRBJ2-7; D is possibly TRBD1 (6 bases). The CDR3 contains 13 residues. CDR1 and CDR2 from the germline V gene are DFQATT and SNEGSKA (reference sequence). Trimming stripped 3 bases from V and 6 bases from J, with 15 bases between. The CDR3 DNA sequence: TGCAGTGCTAGGTTTCCAGGGGAACGCGAGCAGTACTTC. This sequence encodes CSARFPGEREQYF.

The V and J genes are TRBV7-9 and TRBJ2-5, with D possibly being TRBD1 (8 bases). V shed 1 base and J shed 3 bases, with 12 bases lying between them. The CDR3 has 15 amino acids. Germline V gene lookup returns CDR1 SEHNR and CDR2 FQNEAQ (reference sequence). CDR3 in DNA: TGTGCCAGCAGCTTAGGAACAGGGGGGGAAGAGACCCAGTACTTC. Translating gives CASSLGTGGEETQYF.

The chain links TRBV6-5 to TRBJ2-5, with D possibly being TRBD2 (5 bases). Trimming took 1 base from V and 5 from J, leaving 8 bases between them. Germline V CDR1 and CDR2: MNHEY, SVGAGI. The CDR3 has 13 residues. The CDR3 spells CASSYWRGETQYF. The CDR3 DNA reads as TGTGCCAGCAGTTACTGGAGAGGGGAGACCCAGTACTTC.

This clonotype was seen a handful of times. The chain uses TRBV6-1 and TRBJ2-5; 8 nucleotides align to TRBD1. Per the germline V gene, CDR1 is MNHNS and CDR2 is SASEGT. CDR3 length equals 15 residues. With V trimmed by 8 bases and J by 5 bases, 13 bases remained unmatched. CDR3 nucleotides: TGTGCCAGCGGACTCCGCCGACAGGGGTTTGAGACCCAGTACTTC. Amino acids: CASGLRRQGFETQYF.

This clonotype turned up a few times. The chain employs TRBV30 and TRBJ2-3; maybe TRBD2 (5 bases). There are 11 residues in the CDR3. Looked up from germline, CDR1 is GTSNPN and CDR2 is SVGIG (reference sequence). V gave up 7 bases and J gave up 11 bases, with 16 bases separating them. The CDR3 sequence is CASRGSRGQYF. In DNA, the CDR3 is TGTGCCTCCAGAGGGAGCCGAGGGCAGTATTTT.

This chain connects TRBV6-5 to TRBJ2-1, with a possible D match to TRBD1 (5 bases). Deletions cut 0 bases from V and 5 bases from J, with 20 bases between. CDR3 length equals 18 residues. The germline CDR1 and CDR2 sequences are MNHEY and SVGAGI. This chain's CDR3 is CASSYSPTSGLANNEQFF. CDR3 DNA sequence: TGTGCCAGCAGTTACTCTCCCACCTCAGGGTTGGCGAACAATGAGCAGTTCTTC.

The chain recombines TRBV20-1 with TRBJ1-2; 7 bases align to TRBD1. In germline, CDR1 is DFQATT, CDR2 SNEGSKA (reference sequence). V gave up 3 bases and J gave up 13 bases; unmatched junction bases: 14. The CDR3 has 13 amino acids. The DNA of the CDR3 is TGCAGTGCTAGCAGACAGGGCAGGCTCGCGGGCACCTTC. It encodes CSASRQGRLAGTF.

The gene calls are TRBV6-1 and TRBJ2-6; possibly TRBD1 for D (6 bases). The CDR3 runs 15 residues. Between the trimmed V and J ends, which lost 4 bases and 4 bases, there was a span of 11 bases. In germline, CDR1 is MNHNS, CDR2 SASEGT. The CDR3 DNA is TGTGCCAGCAGTGTGCAACAGGGCGGGGCCAACGTCCTGACTTTC. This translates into CASSVQQGGANVLTF.

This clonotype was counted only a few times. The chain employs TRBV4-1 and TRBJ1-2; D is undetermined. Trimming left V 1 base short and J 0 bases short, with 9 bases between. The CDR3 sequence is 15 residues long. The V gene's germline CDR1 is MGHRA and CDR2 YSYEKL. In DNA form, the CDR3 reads TGCGCCAGCAGCCAAGGTCGCGGCTCTAACTATGGCTACACCTTC. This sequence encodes CASSQGRGSNYGYTF.

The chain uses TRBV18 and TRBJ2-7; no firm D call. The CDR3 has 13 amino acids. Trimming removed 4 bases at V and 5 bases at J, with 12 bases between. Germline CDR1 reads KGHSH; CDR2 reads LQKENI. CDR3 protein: CASSLGRTNEQYF. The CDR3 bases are TGTGCCAGCTCACTCGGACGTACCAACGAGCAGTACTTC. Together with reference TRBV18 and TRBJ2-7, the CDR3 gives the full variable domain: NAGVMQNPRHLVRRRGQEARLRCSPMKGHSHVYWYRQLPEEGLKFMVYLQKENIIDESGMPKERFSAEFPKEGPSILRIQQVVRGDSAAYFCASSLGRTNEQYFGPGTRLTVT.